Only a few counts were recorded for the clone carrying this T cell receptor beta chain. This sample is part of a study of T-cell reconstitution after alpha-beta-depleted transplantation in children. Germline CDR1 and CDR2: MGHRA and YSYEKL. Unmatched junction bases numbered 4, after V lost 4 bases and J lost 3 bases. There are 14 residues in the CDR3. Unique molecular identifiers were used to barcode this TCRbeta library. MiXCR was run by TCRdb on the PCR reads, yielding one entry per CDR3 protein. The table lists about 980,000 distinct CDR3 sequences, about 31% of them singletons. Sequencing was performed on PBMCs, mostly from graft donor cells, taken 360 days after TCRalphabeta/CD19-depleted stem cell transplant. The chain is built from TRBV4-1 and TRBJ1-1, with TRBD1 matching 8 bases. The receptor comes from a boy under two years old who had a stem cell transplant for SCID, so the T cells may come from the graft donor. CDR3 nucleotides: TGCGCCAGCAGCCTACGGGACAGGTACACTGAAGCTTTCTTT. Its protein product is CASSLRDRYTEAFF.